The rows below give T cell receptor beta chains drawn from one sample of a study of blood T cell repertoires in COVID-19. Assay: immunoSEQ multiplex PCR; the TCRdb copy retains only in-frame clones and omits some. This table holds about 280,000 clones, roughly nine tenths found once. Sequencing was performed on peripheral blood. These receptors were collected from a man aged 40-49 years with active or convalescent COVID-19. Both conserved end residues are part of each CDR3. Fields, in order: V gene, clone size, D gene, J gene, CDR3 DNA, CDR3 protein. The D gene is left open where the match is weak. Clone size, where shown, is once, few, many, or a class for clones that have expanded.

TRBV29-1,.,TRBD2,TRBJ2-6,TGCAGCGTTGATGCGGGGGGTGGGGCCAACGTCCTGACTTTC,CSVDAGGGANVLTF
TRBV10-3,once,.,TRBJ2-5,TGTGCCATCAGTGAGTCGATGGGCCAGGGGGAGACCCAGTACTTC,CAISESMGQGETQYF
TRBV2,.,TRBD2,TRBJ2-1,TGTGCCAGCAGTGACCCCGGGAGGAATGAGCAGTTCTTC,CASSDPGRNEQFF
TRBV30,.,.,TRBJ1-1,TGTGCCTGGAGTGTACGACAACCGAACACTGAAGCTTTCTTT,CAWSVRQPNTEAFF
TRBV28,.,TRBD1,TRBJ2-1,TGTGCCAGCAGTTTGGGGACAGAGAACAATGAGCAGTTCTTC,CASSLGTENNEQFF
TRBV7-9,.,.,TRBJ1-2,TGTGCCAGCACCTTAGGCCTCAGGGGAAGCGGCTACACCTTC,CASTLGLRGSGYTF
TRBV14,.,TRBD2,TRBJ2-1,TGTGCCAGCAGCCAAGGTGCTAGCGGGAGGGAAGAGCAGTTCTTC,CASSQGASGREEQFF
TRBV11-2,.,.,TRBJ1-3,TGTGCCAGCAGCTTACAGACAGATGGAAACACCATATATTTT,CASSLQTDGNTIYF
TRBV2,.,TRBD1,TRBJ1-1,TGTGCCAGCCTCATGACAGGGGGGGATACTGAAGCTTTCTTT,CASLMTGGDTEAFF
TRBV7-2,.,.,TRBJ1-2,TGTGCCAGCAGCTTAGCCCGGGGCATAGGCGAGGGGGATGGCTACACCTTC,CASSLARGIGEGDGYTF
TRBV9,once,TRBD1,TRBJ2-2,TGTGCCAGCACCGTCCGGGACAGGGCGAACACCGGGGAGCTGTTTTTT,CASTVRDRANTGELFF
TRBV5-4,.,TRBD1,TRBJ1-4,TGTGCCAGCAGCTCGGGACAGGGGAATGAAAAACTGTTTTTT,CASSSGQGNEKLFF
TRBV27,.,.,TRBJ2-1,TGTGCCAGCAGTCCTAGACCCACCTCATACTCGGGAAATGAGCAGTTCTTC,CASSPRPTSYSGNEQFF
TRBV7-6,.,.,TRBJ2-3,TGTGCCAGCAGAAGACACGGCACAGATACGCAGTATTTT,CASRRHGTDTQYF
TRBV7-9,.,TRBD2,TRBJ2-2,TGTGCCAGCAGCTCCCCACTAGCGGGGAACACCGGGGAGCTGTTTTTT,CASSSPLAGNTGELFF
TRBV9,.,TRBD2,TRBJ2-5,TGTGCCAGCAGCACAGGCGGGGGGGTGTCAGGCGGAGAGACCCAGTACTTC,CASSTGGGVSGGETQYF
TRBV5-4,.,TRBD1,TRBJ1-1,TGTGCCAGCAGCTTGGCGCAGGGGGCGAACACTGAAGCTTTCTTT,CASSLAQGANTEAFF
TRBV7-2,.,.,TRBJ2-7,TGTGCCAGCAGCAGCCTAGCAGCCTACGAGCAGTACTTC,CASSSLAAYEQYF
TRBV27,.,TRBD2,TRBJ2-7,TGTGCCAGCAGCGAGGGACTAGCGGGTGGCGAGCAGTACTTC,CASSEGLAGGEQYF
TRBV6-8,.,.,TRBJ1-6,TGTGCCAGCCCAGGTTTGAATAATTCACCCCTCCACTTT,CASPGLNNSPLHF
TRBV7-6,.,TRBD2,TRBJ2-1,TGTGCCAGCAGCCTCCGACTACCCAGCGGGGGCTACAATGAGCAGTTCTTC,CASSLRLPSGGYNEQFF
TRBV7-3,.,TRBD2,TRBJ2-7,TGTGCCCCAATCCTCGGGCGGGAGTCCGAGCAGTACTTC,CAPILGRESEQYF
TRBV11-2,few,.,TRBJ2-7,TGTGCCAGCAGCTTAGTATCGGGATACGAGCAGTACTTC,CASSLVSGYEQYF
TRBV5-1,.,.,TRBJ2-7,TGCGCCAGTGGCAATGAGGTTGGCTACGAGCAGTACTTC,CASGNEVGYEQYF
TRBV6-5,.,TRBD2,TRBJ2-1,TGTGCCAGTCGGGGGAGGGGACGATCCTACAATGAGCAGTTCTTC,CASRGRGRSYNEQFF
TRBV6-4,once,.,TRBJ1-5,TGTGCCAGCAGTTCTGGGGCAGGTTCGAATCAGCCCCAGCATTTT,CASSSGAGSNQPQHF
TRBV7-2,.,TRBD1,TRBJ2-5,TGTGCCAGCAGCCTAGCAGGGGGCGGGCAAGAGACCCAGTACTTC,CASSLAGGGQETQYF
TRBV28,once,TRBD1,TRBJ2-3,TGTGCCAGCAGATTCTCCCTAGGGACAGGGGTTCCAAGCACAGATACGCAGTATTTT,CASRFSLGTGVPSTDTQYF
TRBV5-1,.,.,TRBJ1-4,TGCGCCAGCAGCTGGGTAGGTGCGGTAAGCGAAAAACTGTTTTTT,CASSWVGAVSEKLFF